These 2 T cell receptor beta chains originate from one sample sequenced in a study of cytomegalovirus exposure and HLA in healthy donors. Libraries were prepared by immunoSEQ multiplex PCR; TCRdb keeps only in-frame clonotypes and omits some of them. The repertoire has approximately 99,000 clones, over 75% of them found once; the top ten carry 3% to 3.5%. The sample comprised PBMCs. The receptors here all came from a woman under 30 in good health and CMV-seronegative.

This chain links TRBV6-5 with TRBJ1-3, with no clear D. The CDR3 loop spans 13 amino acids. The ends were cut back, 4 bases at V and 11 bases at J, with 15 bases in the middle. Germline V gene lookup returns CDR1 MNHEY and CDR2 SVGAGI. CDR3 sequence: CASSSPPTFAIYF. The CDR3, as DNA: TGTGCCAGCAGTTCGCCCCCGACATTCGCCATATATTTT.

The genes are TRBV6-5 and TRBJ2-5; 7 bases map to TRBD2. Trimming cost V 6 bases and J 4 bases; bases outside gene matches: 2. Germline values: CDR1 MNHEY, CDR2 SVGAGI. The CDR3 covers 12 residues. The CDR3 bases are TGTGCCAGCAGCCGCGGGAGAGAGACCCAGTACTTC. Protein product: CASSRGRETQYF.